This is a list of T cell receptor beta chains from one sample in a study of neurological immune-mediated disorders. Using its own MiXCR run on the 5' RACE reads, TCRdb lists one record per CDR3 protein. The table lists about 69,000 distinct CDR3 sequences, about 4% of them singletons. Sequencing was done on a sample of PBMCs. The receptors derive from a man younger than 45 with multiple sclerosis. CDR3s include the opening cysteine and the closing phenylalanine or tryptophan. D genes are given only for firm matches. Only part of the rows carry a size: once, few, many, or a class if the clone is expanded.

TRBJ1-1	many	-	TRBV28	CASAQMWDLGRTEAFF	TGTGCCAGCGCCCAGATGTGGGATCTGGGTCGGACTGAAGCTTTCTTT
TRBJ1-3	many	-	TRBV29-1	CSVERPGGNTIYF	TGCAGCGTTGAACGGCCTGGGGGGAACACCATATATTTT
TRBJ1-1	many	-	TRBV20-1	CSAIEEGGTEAFF	TGCAGTGCTATAGAGGAGGGTGGGACTGAAGCTTTCTTT
TRBJ2-1	many	TRBD2	TRBV20-1	CSASAGTSLLNEQFF	TGCAGTGCTAGCGCCGGGACTAGTCTTTTGAATGAGCAGTTCTTC
TRBJ1-2	many	TRBD1	TRBV7-2	CASSLSQGVYGYTF	TGTGCCAGCAGCTTATCACAGGGGGTGTATGGCTACACCTTC
TRBJ1-6	many	-	TRBV18	CASSPVLEVLGDSPLHF	TGTGCCAGCTCACCAGTATTGGAAGTCCTCGGGGATTCACCCCTCCACTTT
TRBJ2-3	many	TRBD2	TRBV7-9	CASSSGLGSPTDTQYF	TGTGCCAGCAGCTCCGGACTAGGGTCACCCACAGATACGCAGTATTTT
TRBJ1-6	many	TRBD1	TRBV12-3/TRBV12-4	CASRYGTGGSYNSPLHF	TGTGCCAGCAGATATGGGACAGGGGGCTCCTATAATTCACCCCTCCACTTT
TRBJ1-2	many	-	TRBV20-1	CSAYDSSYGYTF	TGCAGTGCCTATGACAGCAGCTATGGCTACACCTTC
TRBJ2-5	many	TRBD1	TRBV6-5	CASSRTGTGAQETQYF	TGTGCCAGCAGCAGAACCGGGACAGGGGCCCAAGAGACCCAGTACTTC
TRBJ2-7	many	-	TRBV25-1	CASSFGSYEQYF	TGTGCCAGCAGCTTCGGGTCCTACGAGCAGTACTTC
TRBJ1-5	few	-	TRBV10-3	CAISESGGAGQPQHF	TGTGCCATCAGTGAGTCAGGGGGGGCGGGTCAGCCCCAGCATTTT
TRBJ1-1	many	-	TRBV3-1	CASSQLDRSEAFF	TGTGCCAGCAGCCAACTTGACAGGTCTGAAGCTTTCTTT
TRBJ2-3	many	TRBD2	TRBV28	CASSFQTSGGTYTQYF	TGTGCCAGCAGCTTCCAGACTAGCGGGGGGACGTATACGCAGTATTTT
TRBJ2-1	-	-	TRBV6-4	CASSDSWQGNEQFF	TGTGCCAGCAGTGACTCCTGGCAGGGCAATGAGCAGTTCTTC
TRBJ1-4	many	-	TRBV12-3/TRBV12-4	CASSLRGIDEKLFF	TGTGCCAGCAGTTTGCGGGGCATCGATGAAAAACTGTTTTTT
TRBJ2-7	many	-	TRBV7-9	CASSLRTLGQKPYEQYF	TGTGCCAGCAGCTTACGCACGTTAGGACAGAAACCCTACGAGCAGTACTTC
TRBJ2-1	many	-	TRBV29-1	CSVSTGYNEQFF	TGCAGCGTCAGCACGGGCTACAATGAGCAGTTCTTC
TRBJ2-3	many	-	TRBV9	CASSPQITDTQYF	TGTGCCAGCAGCCCACAAATCACAGATACGCAGTATTTT
TRBJ1-5	many	-	TRBV7-2	CASSPWLTQPQHF	TGTGCCAGCAGCCCCTGGCTAACCCAGCCCCAGCATTTT
TRBJ1-2	many	-	TRBV20-1	CSAHTGFGAGYTF	TGCAGTGCCCACACAGGGTTTGGGGCGGGCTACACCTTC
TRBJ2-1	many	-	TRBV5-1	CASSLGDTMDEQFF	TGCGCCAGCAGCTTAGGAGACACGATGGATGAGCAGTTCTTC
TRBJ2-5	few	-	TRBV20-1	CSARDLQETQYF	TGCAGTGCTAGAGATCTCCAGGAGACCCAGTACTTC
TRBJ1-1	once	-	TRBV20-1	CSARDRIGLAEAFF	TGCAGTGCTAGAGATCGGATAGGGTTGGCTGAAGCTTTCTTT
TRBJ2-1	many	TRBD2	TRBV9	CASSPRGGGQYNEQFF	TGTGCCAGCAGCCCCCGGGGGGGCGGTCAATACAATGAGCAGTTCTTC
TRBJ2-3	many	-	TRBV10-1	CASRRGLADTQYF	TGCGCCAGCAGACGGGGGCTGGCAGATACGCAGTATTTT
TRBJ1-2	many	-	TRBV5-1	CASSLATANYGYTF	TGCGCCAGCAGCTTGGCCACGGCGAACTATGGCTACACCTTC
TRBJ1-5	many	-	TRBV6-5	CASGYRDQPQHF	TGTGCCAGCGGATACAGGGACCAGCCCCAGCATTTT
TRBJ1-2	many	-	TRBV20-1	CSARDAANYGYTF	TGCAGTGCTAGAGATGCGGCTAACTATGGCTACACCTTC
TRBJ2-3	many	-	TRBV11-2	CASSPQGMGTDTQYF	TGTGCCAGCAGCCCCCAGGGTATGGGGACAGATACGCAGTATTTT
TRBJ2-7	many	-	TRBV5-1	CASSSTGFHEQYF	TGCGCCAGCAGCTCAACAGGGTTCCACGAGCAGTACTTC
TRBJ2-5	many	-	TRBV20-1	CSASVPGLTQYF	TGCAGTGCTAGCGTTCCGGGTTTGACCCAGTACTTC
TRBJ1-2	many	TRBD1	TRBV20-1	CSAVAQGNNYGYTF	TGCAGTGCGGTGGCACAGGGGAATAACTATGGCTACACCTTC
TRBJ2-3	-	TRBD2	TRBV11-2	CASSLSRTSGLFF	TGTGCCAGCAGCTTATCTAGGACTAGCGGATTATTTTTT
TRBJ2-1	many	-	TRBV6-5	CASTQRVTSNEQFF	TGTGCCAGCACCCAAAGGGTGACTTCCAATGAGCAGTTCTTC
TRBJ1-1	many	-	TRBV20-1	CSAKSYRGDTEAFF	TGCAGTGCTAAAAGCTATCGTGGGGACACTGAAGCTTTCTTT
TRBJ1-5	many	TRBD1	TRBV6-5	CASSYYGTGKGQPQHF	TGTGCCAGCAGCTACTATGGGACAGGGAAGGGTCAGCCCCAGCATTTT